This entry features one TCR beta chain sequence. Its specificity is unknown. TCRdb's copy holds only in-frame clones and misses some; the assay was immunoSEQ multiplex PCR. This sample has about 58,000 clones, with around three quarters found just once. The record originates from a study of T cell clones after liver transplantation. Study information: TCRbeta sequencing after a pre-transplant mixed lymphocyte reaction identified graft-donor-reactive clones, later tracked in post-transplant blood. Three of eight recipients were HCV-positive; others had non-autoimmune, non-viral indications. At least one year of complete immunosuppression withdrawal without enzymes over twice normal defined tolerance.

Study-level results: A larger donor-reactive than third-party decline suggested partial antigen-specific deletion.

The clonotype comes from a human patient who received a liver transplant. Some of these T cells may belong to the graft donor. Sequenced here: CD4+ T cells from blood, sampled at the roughly 15-month timepoint.

The CDR3 here is CASRTTGGIGGELFF. In DNA, the CDR3 is TGTGCCAGCAGAACCACAGGGGGCATCGGCGGGGAGCTGTTTTTT. The chain uses TRBV6-5 and TRBJ2-2; 9 bases map to TRBD1. The CDR3 spans 15 residues. Losses at the gene ends were 6 bases for V and 7 bases for J; bases not matched to a gene: 9. CDR1 is MNHEY and CDR2 is SVGAGI in the germline V gene.